The 3 T cell receptor beta chains reported below all come from one sample, sequenced in a study of blood T cells in healthy people across ages. The second PCR ran about 7 to 12 cycles with a sample-barcoded 5' primer and J-beta primers. TCRdb ran MiXCR on the 5' RACE reads and lists one entry per CDR3 protein. The data hold about 1,800,000 distinct CDR3 sequences, with about 28% observed a single time. The specimen was blood. All receptors come from a woman aged 30 to 39 in good health.

V and J are TRBV30 and TRBJ2-1; 11 bases align to TRBD2. CDR1 and CDR2 (germline): GTSNPN, SVGIG (reference sequence). This CDR3 spans 13 amino acids. The CDR3 DNA reads TGTGCTCAGTCGGGACTAGCGGAAAATGAGCAGTTCTTC. Its protein product is CAQSGLAENEQFF.

The chain combines TRBV20-1 with TRBJ2-1, with D unclear. The ends were cut back, 7 bases at V and 5 bases at J, with 15 bases in the middle. CDR1 DFQATT and CDR2 SNEGSKA come from the germline V gene (reference sequence). This CDR3 comprises 13 residues. CDR3 region: CSVAPTLNNEQFF. The CDR3 region has the DNA TGCAGTGTCGCCCCAACCCTCAACAATGAGCAGTTCTTC.

Concerning this clonotype itself: Possible read error: a much larger clone is one base away. The chain uses TRBV7-2 and TRBJ2-7, with 9 bases that match TRBD1. TRBJ2-5 explains the end of the DNA better; the J call may be wrong. This CDR3 is built from 16 residues. Germline loops: CDR1 SGHTA, CDR2 FQGNSA. In DNA, the CDR3 is TGTGCCAGCAGCTCGACCGGGACAGGGACTCGGCGGACCCAGTACTTC. Amino acid sequence: CASSSTGTGTRRTQYF.